This section outlines one T cell receptor beta chain sequence together with its context. Its matching antigen is unknown. TCRdb keeps only in-frame clones here, not all; method: immunoSEQ multiplex PCR. Of 6,000 to 8,500 clones listed, approximately 67% are singletons. The sample comes from a study of regulatory dendritic cells for organ transplantation. Study-wide findings and caveats: Considerable individual heterogeneity was seen in alloreactive memory CD8+ T cells. Resting memory CD8+ T cells held the most alloreactive clonotypes. Memory CD8+ clonal expansion seemed more limited with regulatory than mature dendritic cells.

CFSE-labeled sorted T cells met regulatory or mature dendritic cells for 4 to 6 days. This CDR3 is 13 amino acids long. The junction had 5 bases not matched to a gene; V was cut back by 8 bases and J by 6 bases. Germline CDR1 MNHNS, CDR2 SASEGT. V gene TRBV6-1 combines with J gene TRBJ2-1, with 9 bases lining up with TRBD1. Input material: memory CD4+ T cells from blood cultured with dendritic cells. The subset is: CD45RO+ memory T cells. The TCR comes from a human donor in good health. The CDR3 DNA is TGTGCCAGCCTTCGACAGGGGGTCAATGAGCAGTTCTTC. It yields the protein CASLRQGVNEQFF.